This T cell receptor beta chain was captured in a study of radiation and T cells in renal cell carcinoma. The data were produced by immunoSEQ multiplex PCR, yet TCRdb's version contains in-frame clones alone and is incomplete. The sample has about 130,000 clones, about 88% seen once; the top ten hold 9.5% to 15%. Regarding time point: baseline pretreatment blood. Treatment indicated: 15 Gy SBRT to primary tumor, nephrectomy 4 weeks later. The patient's renal cell carcinoma had clear cell pathology. Sequenced here: blood, sampled from a patient whose treatment included radiotherapy and nephrectomy. This clonotype originated in a woman in her 50s with renal cell carcinoma.

CDR3 amino acids: CASSIVGRRADEKLFF. CDR3 DNA: TGTGCCAGTAGTATTGTTGGGAGGAGGGCGGATGAAAAACTGTTTTTT. J is TRBJ1-4 and V is TRBV19, with D unclear. V shed 3 bases and J shed 6 bases, with 17 bases lying between them. The CDR3 is made up of 16 amino acids. Germline CDR1 and CDR2: LNHDA and SQIVND (reference sequence).